These T cell receptor beta chains were read from a single sample in a study of blood T cell repertoires in COVID-19. TCRdb keeps only in-frame clones here, not all; method: immunoSEQ multiplex PCR. The sample holds around 430,000 clones, 88% seen once. The sequencing input was peripheral blood. The receptors come from a woman aged 50 to 60 with COVID-19, enrolled during active disease. Each CDR3 is given with its conserved first and last residue. The D gene is left open where the match is weak. Some rows mark clone size as missing; the rest say once, few, many or name a class of expanded clone.

>TRBD2|-|15|TRBV30|TRBJ2-3
TGTGCCTGGAGGCTCCTCGGGGGGAGCACAGATACGCAGTATTTT
CAWRLLGGSTDTQYF
>-|-|14|TRBV6-5|TRBJ1-5
TGTGCCAGCAGCCCGGGAGTGGGGAATCAGCCCCAGCATTTT
CASSPGVGNQPQHF
>-|-|15|TRBV2|TRBJ2-1
TGTGCCAGCACCCTAGAGGCGGGCGCCTACAATGAGCAGTTCTTC
CASTLEAGAYNEQFF
>-|-|11|TRBV2|TRBJ2-5
TGTGCCTCCAGGGGAGAAGAGACCCAGTACTTC
CASRGEETQYF
>-|-|11|TRBV4-1|TRBJ2-2
TGCGCCAGCAGCCTATCCGGGGAGCTGTTTTTT
CASSLSGELFF
>-|-|14|TRBV9|TRBJ2-1
TGTGCCAGCAGCCCTCCTGGAGGAGGCCGTGAGCAGTTCTTC
CASSPPGGGREQFF
>TRBD1|-|10|TRBV29-1|TRBJ1-1
TGCAGCGTTGCGACAGGGGGAGCTTTCTTT
CSVATGGAFF
>TRBD1|-|15|TRBV4-1|TRBJ1-4
TGCGCCAGCAGCCAGCCGCGGGACAGGAATGAAAAACTGTTTTTT
CASSQPRDRNEKLFF
>TRBD1|-|18|TRBV11-2|TRBJ1-4
TGTGCCAGCAGCTCCCGTAGACAGGGATTTGCAACTAATGAAAAACTGTTTTTT
CASSSRRQGFATNEKLFF
>TRBD2|-|17|TRBV9|TRBJ2-5
TGTGCCAGCAGCACCCGGGGGGGCGGGAGCTCTCAAGAGACCCAGTACTTC
CASSTRGGGSSQETQYF
>-|-|13|TRBV6-5|TRBJ1-2
TGTGCCAGCAGTTACTCAAGGGGAAGCGGCTACACCTTC
CASSYSRGSGYTF
>-|-|14|TRBV6-6|TRBJ1-4
TGTGCCAGCAGTTACGAGGTGGCTAATGAAAAACTGTTTTTT
CASSYEVANEKLFF
>TRBD1|-|17|TRBV30|TRBJ1-3
TGTGCCTGGAGTGTTTTGAGACAGGGATTCTCTGGAAACACCATATATTTT
CAWSVLRQGFSGNTIYF
>-|-|14|TRBV5-1|TRBJ2-7
TGCGCCAGCAGCTTGGTGGGGTTGGAGGTCGAGCAGTACTTC
CASSLVGLEVEQYF
>-|-|12|TRBV9|TRBJ1-1
TGTGCCAGCAGCCGGGGGAACACTGAAGCTTTCTTT
CASSRGNTEAFF
>-|-|13|TRBV9|TRBJ2-1
TGTGCCAGCAGCGTTGGGGCGTACAATGAGCAGTTCTTC
CASSVGAYNEQFF
>-|once|14|TRBV29-1|TRBJ2-3
TGCAGCGTTGAACAGGGAATGCCCACAGATACGCAGTATTTT
CSVEQGMPTDTQYF
>-|-|13|TRBV2|TRBJ1-5
TGTGCCAGCAGTGAATATGAGGATCAGCCCCAGCATTTT
CASSEYEDQPQHF
>-|-|14|TRBV5-1|TRBJ2-3
TGCGCCAGCACTGCGGTGCGGGGCACAGATACGCAGTATTTT
CASTAVRGTDTQYF
>TRBD1|-|14|TRBV28|TRBJ2-7
TGTGCCAGCGCGGCGGGACAGGGTTTGTACGAGCAGTACTTC
CASAAGQGLYEQYF
>-|-|15|TRBV7-2|TRBJ1-1
TGTGCCAGCAGCTCGTCGACAAGGTGGGACACTGAAGCTTTCTTT
CASSSSTRWDTEAFF
>-|-|18|TRBV12-5|TRBJ2-7
TGTGCTAGTGGTTTGGTATCAGGACAGCTTAAGACTACCTACGAGCAGTACTTC
CASGLVSGQLKTTYEQYF
>-|once|17|TRBV11-2|TRBJ2-3
TGTGCCAGCAGCTTAAGTCGGGGGAGTGGGAGCACAGATACGCAGTATTTT
CASSLSRGSGSTDTQYF
>-|-|14|TRBV6-5|TRBJ1-1
TGTGCCAGCAGTTACACCTTACAGGGCTTGGAAGCTTTCTTT
CASSYTLQGLEAFF
>-|-|12|TRBV12-3/TRBV12-4|TRBJ2-2
TGTGCCACTGTGAGGGTCACCGGGGAGCTGTTTTTT
CATVRVTGELFF
>TRBD1|-|17|TRBV28|TRBJ1-5
TGTGCCAGCAGTGTGGGACAGAAACTTTATAGCAATCAGCCCCAGCATTTT
CASSVGQKLYSNQPQHF
>-|-|13|TRBV7-2|TRBJ2-7
TGTGCCAGCAGCTTTACTTTCTCCTACGAGCAGTACTTC
CASSFTFSYEQYF
>-|-|11|TRBV20-1|TRBJ2-1
TGCAGTGCTAGTAGCTTGAATGAGCAGTTCTTC
CSASSLNEQFF
>TRBD2|-|14|TRBV5-4|TRBJ2-3
TGTGCCAGCAGCTTGGTCGGGGGGGCGGAAACGCAGTATTTT
CASSLVGGAETQYF
>-|once|14|TRBV7-9|TRBJ2-3
TGTGCCAGCAGCTTAGAACAAACGCGGGATACGCAGTATTTT
CASSLEQTRDTQYF
>TRBD2|once|17|TRBV2|TRBJ2-3
TGTGCCAGCAGTGAAACTAGCGGGGGGTTTTCCACAGATACGCAGTATTTT
CASSETSGGFSTDTQYF
>TRBD1|-|15|TRBV27|TRBJ1-5
TGTGCCACGCGGGAGGGGACAGCGAGAGAGCAGCCCCAGCATTTT
CATREGTAREQPQHF
>-|-|12|TRBV5-1|TRBJ1-1
TGCGCCAGCAGCCAGGGGAACACTGAAGCTTTCTTT
CASSQGNTEAFF
>TRBD1|once|13|TRBV12-3/TRBV12-4|TRBJ1-1
TGTGCCAGCACCAGGACAGGGGGCACTGAAGCTTTCTTT
CASTRTGGTEAFF
>TRBD1|-|16|TRBV3-1/TRBV3-2|TRBJ1-1
TGTGCCAGCAGCGGTTCGACAGGGTCCGGGTTTATTGAAGCTTTCTTT
CASSGSTGSGFIEAFF
>TRBD1|-|13|TRBV5-4|TRBJ1-2
TGTGCCAGCAGCGACACAGGGGTAGCGGGCTACACCTTC
CASSDTGVAGYTF
>-|-|12|TRBV2|TRBJ2-3
TGTGCCAGCAGTGAAGCGGGGAGGATGCAGTATTTT
CASSEAGRMQYF
>TRBD1|once|13|TRBV27|TRBJ1-2
TGTGCCAGCACCCCAACAGGGGCCTATGGCTACACCTTC
CASTPTGAYGYTF
>TRBD1|-|15|TRBV13|TRBJ1-1
TGTGCCAGCAGCTTAGCAGGGGGCCTTAACACTGAAGCTTTCTTT
CASSLAGGLNTEAFF
>-|once|14|TRBV2|TRBJ2-3
TGTGCCAGCAGTGAAGGGTATCGACAGGACGGTCCATATTTT
CASSEGYRQDGPYF
>TRBD1|-|16|TRBV11-2|TRBJ2-7
TGTGCCAGCAGCTTCGGTGGGACAGGGGCGTCCTACGAGCAGTACTTC
CASSFGGTGASYEQYF
>-|-|11|TRBV28|TRBJ1-2
TGTGCCAGTCGCAGGGGCGAGAGCTACACCTTC
CASRRGESYTF
>TRBD1|-|17|TRBV4-1|TRBJ1-1
TGCGCCAGCGCCCCTTTGACAGGGACGGGGATGAACACTGAAGCTTTCTTT
CASAPLTGTGMNTEAFF
>-|few|16|TRBV7-3|TRBJ1-6
TGTGCCAGCAGCTTAATCGGAGGGGGGGGAAACTCACCCCTCCACTTT
CASSLIGGGGNSPLHF
>-|-|13|TRBV9|TRBJ2-3
TGTGCCAGCAGCCCAGTAAATGCAGATACGCAGTATTTT
CASSPVNADTQYF
>-|-|14|TRBV2|TRBJ1-2
TGTGCCAGCACTAACGAGGGCGGGGGCAGAGGCTACACCTTC
CASTNEGGGRGYTF
>TRBD1|-|15|TRBV27|TRBJ2-2
TGTGCCAGCAGGGTAGGACAGGGACTCACCGGGGAGCTGTTTTTT
CASRVGQGLTGELFF
>-|-|14|TRBV28|TRBJ1-6
TGTGCCAGCAGTTTGGAGGGCTTAAGCTCACCCCTCCACTTT
CASSLEGLSSPLHF
>-|-|14|TRBV6-2/TRBV6-3|TRBJ1-5
TGTGCCAGCAGTTACAGGGGCGGCAATCAGCCCCAGCATTTT
CASSYRGGNQPQHF